The clone carrying this T cell receptor beta chain is medium-sized. Its target is not known. Germline CDR1 reads LNHDA; CDR2 reads SQIVND (reference sequence). V was trimmed by 6 bases and J by 4 bases, leaving 18 bases between them. The CDR3 has 15 residues. The data stem from a study of radiotherapy plus CTLA-4 blockade in lung cancer. Across the study: Of all patients, more than 15% responded objectively and about 34% showed disease control. Study results and caveats: The study found tumor-derived TCR clones expanded in blood after radiotherapy plus ipilimumab. Interferon-beta and early blood T cell clone dynamics reportedly predicted response best.

The repertoire was sequenced with immunoSEQ multiplex PCR; TCRdb's copy has only in-frame clones and lacks some. The data show approximately 97,000 clones, 83% seen once. The gene calls are TRBV19 and TRBJ1-2, with D perhaps TRBD1 (6 bases). The specimen was peripheral blood, collected from a patient treated with radiotherapy plus ipilimumab. The TCR was taken from a human donor with non-small cell lung cancer who had stable disease on radiotherapy plus ipilimumab. CDR3 region: CASRNSGGGPYGYTF. In DNA, the CDR3 is TGTGCCAGTAGGAACTCGGGCGGGGGGCCCTATGGCTACACCTTC.